This TCR beta chain was sequenced during a study of PD-1 blockade in classical Hodgkin lymphoma. Study at large: Nivolumab dosing for patients was 3 mg/kg, administered intravenously every 2 weeks.

Many counts were recorded for this clone. Each and every patient relapsed after autologous stem cell transplantation, and patients got differing brentuximab vedotin exposure. When best responses were assessed, they were complete response, partial response or progressive disease. The CDR3 extends over 15 amino acids. Germline lookup yields CDR1 SGHDN and CDR2 FVKESK. Losses at the gene ends were 2 bases for V and 5 bases for J; bases not matched to a gene: 5. Method: immunoSEQ multiplex PCR; TCRdb's copy keeps in-frame clones and lacks some. The table lists roughly 55,000 clones, roughly 80% of them singletons.

The receptor's source is a human donor with classical Hodgkin lymphoma. The chain combines TRBV14 with TRBJ2-1; 8 nucleotides match TRBD2. Sample: peripheral blood mononuclear cells (PBMCs), taken at baseline. The CDR3 region is CASSQLAGRNNEQFF. The CDR3 DNA is TGTGCCAGCAGCCAACTAGCGGGCCGAAACAATGAGCAGTTCTTC.